The T cell receptor beta chain described here comes from a study of response to subunit inactivated influenza vaccine. Study-wide results and caveats: Authors suggested seasonal influenza vaccinations each recruit few new T cells.

One entry per CDR3 protein results from TCRdb running MiXCR on the RT-PCR reads. In the table there are around 530,000 distinct CDR3 sequences, more than 15% of which are singletons. This clonotype was seen a few times. Its antigen remains unidentified. V lost 2 bases, J lost 6 bases, and 17 bases lay in between. The CDR3 has 14 residues. The V gene's germline CDR1 is DFQATT and CDR2 SNEGSKA (reference sequence). The clonotype comes from a man between 50 and 70 years old who received an inactivated influenza vaccine. The rearrangement joins TRBV20-1 to TRBJ2-7; D might be TRBD1 (6 bases). Material: CD4+ T cells sorted from PBMCs, obtained less than 30 months after vaccination. CDR3 in amino acids: CSARPIQGMGEQYF. The CDR3 region has the DNA TGCAGTGCTAGACCTATACAGGGAATGGGCGAGCAGTACTTC.